This T cell receptor (beta chain) was obtained from a study of blood T cell repertoires in COVID-19. Study overall: The study drew acute and convalescent COVID-19 samples from the United States, Italy and Spain. The cDNA or gDNA used as material had been derived from T cells, B-cell-depleted T cells, or PBMCs.

Data came from immunoSEQ multiplex PCR; TCRdb stores just in-frame clones and leaves some out. Of roughly 300,000 clones in the sample, about 85% are singletons; the top ten hold approximately 5.2%. Trimming took off 2 bases at V and 2 bases at J, with 14 bases between the two ends. Germline lookup yields CDR1 MNHEY and CDR2 SVGEGT. The CDR3 sequence is 16 residues long. Participants' own reports of clinical history determined their cohort assignment. Donors of Cohort 3 who recovered were those that had two negative PCRs, clearance, or symptom resolution. The V and J genes are TRBV6-2 or TRBV6-3 and TRBJ2-3, with D possibly TRBD2 on 6 matching bases. The sample taken for sequencing was PBMCs or T cells enriched from blood (not recorded which). The clonotype comes from a woman in her twenties or thirties who had recovered from COVID-19. The CDR3 here is CASSYPGTHFTDTQYF. The CDR3 DNA reads as TGTGCCAGCAGTTACCCTGGGACTCACTTCACAGATACGCAGTATTTT.